This T cell receptor beta chain was captured in a study of blood T cells in healthy people across ages. This clonotype occurred a few times. What it recognizes is unknown. Possible read error: a much larger clone is one base away. Using a J-beta primer mix together with a sample-barcoded 5' primer, a second PCR was run for roughly 6 to 12 cycles. Each CDR3 protein is one row after TCRdb ran MiXCR on the 5' RACE reads. The repertoire consists of about 840,000 distinct CDR3 sequences, with under 35% occurring once and the leading ten covering roughly a tenth. V lost 5 bases and J lost 4; bases outside the gene matches: 3. The CDR3 is 13 residues long. CDR1 and CDR2 (germline): DFQATT, SNEGSKA (reference sequence). Broader study findings: Because sorting was not performed, PBMCs prevented conclusive naive versus antigen-experienced comparison.

Another study also made use of these data, one on T cells of mothers and their children.

The specimen sequenced was blood. The clonotype was recovered from a middle-aged woman in good health. V gene TRBV20-1 combines with J gene TRBJ1-5, with 9 bases identical to TRBD1. The CDR3 coding sequence is TGCAGTGCTTGGGGACAGGGAAATCAGCCCCAGCATTTT. Translation gives CSAWGQGNQPQHF.